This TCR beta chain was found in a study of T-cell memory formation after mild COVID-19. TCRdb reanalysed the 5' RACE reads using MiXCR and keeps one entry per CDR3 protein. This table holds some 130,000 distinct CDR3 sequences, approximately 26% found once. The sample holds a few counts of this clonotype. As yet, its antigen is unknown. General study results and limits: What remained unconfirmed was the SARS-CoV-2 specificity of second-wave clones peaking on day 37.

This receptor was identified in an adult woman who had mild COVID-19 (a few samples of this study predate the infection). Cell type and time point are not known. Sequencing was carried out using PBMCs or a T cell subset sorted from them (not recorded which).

CDR3 in amino acids: CASSHSGDEQFF. As DNA, the CDR3 is TGTGCCAGCAGTCACAGTGGTGATGAGCAGTTCTTC. This chain links TRBV6-1 with TRBJ2-1, with D unclear. The CDR3 loop spans 12 amino acids. Germline V gene lookup returns CDR1 MNHNS and CDR2 SASEGT. V was cut by 5 bases and J by 8 bases, with 10 bases left in between.